This T cell receptor (beta chain) was obtained from a study of T cell changes during pregnancy in multiple sclerosis. A single count supports this clone. Trimming cost V 8 bases and J 0 bases, with 20 bases left between them. Germline V CDR1 and CDR2: MRHNA, SNTAGT. The CDR3 contains 16 residues. TCRdb keeps only in-frame clones here, not all; method: immunoSEQ multiplex PCR. The profile shows tens of thousands of clones, around nine tenths of them singletons. The material was CD4+ T cells from peripheral blood mononuclear cells, obtained in the second trimester of pregnancy. This TCR was sampled from a female donor with multiple sclerosis, enrolled in a pregnancy study. V gene TRBV6-4 combines with J gene TRBJ2-7; possibly TRBD1 for D (8 bases). In DNA form, the CDR3 reads TGTGCCAGCCCGACAGGGGTGGCGGGGGTCTCCTACGAGCAGTACTTC. It yields the protein CASPTGVAGVSYEQYF.